This T cell receptor beta chain was sequenced during a study of blood T cell repertoires in COVID-19. The CDR3 length is 14 residues. The V gene's germline CDR1 is MGHRA and CDR2 YSYEKL. The V gene lost 0 bases and the J gene lost 3 bases, with 8 bases spanning the gap. This clone appeared once. In the authors' workflow: Reference gene primers were amplified, and this amplification served to estimate nucleated cell counts. Method: immunoSEQ multiplex PCR; TCRdb's copy keeps in-frame clones and lacks some. The DNA gave D and trimming, while V, J and clone size come from that table. The data contain roughly 250,000 clones, around 85% of them seen just once; the ten biggest clones take up roughly 12%. During active infection, Seattle patients enrolled and were then monitored through disease.

This TCR was sampled from a woman aged 25 to 45 with COVID-19, enrolled during active disease. J is TRBJ1-2 and V is TRBV4-1; no firm D call. Sample: peripheral blood. CDR3 residues: CASSQDRRDYGYTF. The CDR3 bases are TGCGCCAGCAGCCAAGATCGACGGGACTATGGCTACACCTTC.